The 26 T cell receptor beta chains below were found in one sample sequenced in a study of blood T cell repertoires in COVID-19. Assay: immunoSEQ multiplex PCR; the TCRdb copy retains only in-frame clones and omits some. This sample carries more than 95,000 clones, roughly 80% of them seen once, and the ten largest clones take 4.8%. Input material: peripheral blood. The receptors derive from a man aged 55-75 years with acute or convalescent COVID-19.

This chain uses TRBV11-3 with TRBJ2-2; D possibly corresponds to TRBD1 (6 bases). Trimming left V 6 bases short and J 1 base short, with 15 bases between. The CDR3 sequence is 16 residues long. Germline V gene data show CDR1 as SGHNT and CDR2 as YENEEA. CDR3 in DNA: TGTGCCAGCAGATTCGCACCGGGACAGAACACCGGGGAGCTGTTTTTT. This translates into CASRFAPGQNTGELFF.

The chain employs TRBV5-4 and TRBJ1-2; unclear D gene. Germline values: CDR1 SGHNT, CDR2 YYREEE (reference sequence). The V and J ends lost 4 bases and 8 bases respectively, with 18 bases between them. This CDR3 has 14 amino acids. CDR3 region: CASSPYGRAGGYTF. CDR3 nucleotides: TGTGCCAGCAGCCCTTATGGGAGGGCTGGAGGCTACACCTTC.

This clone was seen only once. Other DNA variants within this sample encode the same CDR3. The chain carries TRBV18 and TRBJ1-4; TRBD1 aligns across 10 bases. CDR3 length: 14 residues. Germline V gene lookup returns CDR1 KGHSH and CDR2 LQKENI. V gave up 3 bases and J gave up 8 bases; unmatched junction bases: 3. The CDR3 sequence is CASSPTGGEEKLFF. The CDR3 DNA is TGTGCCAGCTCACCGACAGGGGGCGAAGAAAAACTGTTTTTT.

This CDR3 is CSVEPGEGGKLFF. The DNA of the CDR3 is TGCAGCGTTGAACCCGGAGAGGGAGGTAAACTGTTTTTT. The chain is built from TRBV29-1 and TRBJ1-4; no clear D gene. In germline, CDR1 is SQVTM, CDR2 ANQGSEA. Trimming took 2 bases from V and 11 from J, leaving 15 bases between them. The CDR3 length is 13 residues. Based on the CDR3 plus reference TRBV29-1 and TRBJ1-4, the full variable domain is SAVISQKPSRDICQRGTSLTIQCQVDSQVTMMFWYRQQPGQSLTLIATANQGSEATYESGFVIDKFPISRPNLTFSTLTVSNMSPEDSSIYLCSVEPGEGGKLFFGSGTQLSVL.

Here the CDR3 DNA reads TGTGCCAGCAGCTTCCTGGGACAGGGTAGCAATCAGCCCCAGCATTTT. Translated, it gives CASSFLGQGSNQPQHF. The chain uses TRBV7-9 and TRBJ1-5; 9 nucleotides align to TRBD1. The germline CDR1 and CDR2 sequences are SEHNR and FQNEAQ (reference sequence). With V trimmed by 3 bases and J by 0 bases, 3 bases remained unmatched. The CDR3 is made up of 16 amino acids.

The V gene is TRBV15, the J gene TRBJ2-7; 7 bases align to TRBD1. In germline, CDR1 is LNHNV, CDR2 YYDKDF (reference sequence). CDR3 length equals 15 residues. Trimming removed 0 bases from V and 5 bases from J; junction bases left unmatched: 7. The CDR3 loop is CATSREDRFDHEQYF. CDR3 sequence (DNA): TGTGCCACCAGCAGAGAGGACAGGTTCGACCACGAGCAGTACTTC.

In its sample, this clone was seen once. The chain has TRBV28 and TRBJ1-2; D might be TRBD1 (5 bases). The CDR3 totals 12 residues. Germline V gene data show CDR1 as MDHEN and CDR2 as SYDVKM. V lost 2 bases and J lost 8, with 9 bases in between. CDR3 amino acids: CASSLKGYGYTF. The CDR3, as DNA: TGTGCCAGCAGTTTAAAGGGGTACGGCTACACCTTC.

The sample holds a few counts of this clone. The CDR3: CSVLQGNADTEAFF. CDR3 bases: TGCAGCGTTCTACAGGGAAACGCGGACACTGAAGCTTTCTTT. V gene TRBV29-1 combines with J gene TRBJ1-1, with D possibly matching TRBD1 (6 bases). Germline lookup yields CDR1 SQVTM and CDR2 ANQGSEA. V lost 5 bases and J lost 3, with 16 bases in between. CDR3 length equals 14 residues.

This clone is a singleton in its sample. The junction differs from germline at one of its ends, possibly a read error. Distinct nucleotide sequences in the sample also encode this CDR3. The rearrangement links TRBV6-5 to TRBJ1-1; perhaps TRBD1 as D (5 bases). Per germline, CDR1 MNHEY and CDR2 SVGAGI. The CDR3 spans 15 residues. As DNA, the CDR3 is TGTGCCAGCAGCTACTCCCCGACAGTCAACACTGAAGCTTTCTTT. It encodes CASSYSPTVNTEAFF.

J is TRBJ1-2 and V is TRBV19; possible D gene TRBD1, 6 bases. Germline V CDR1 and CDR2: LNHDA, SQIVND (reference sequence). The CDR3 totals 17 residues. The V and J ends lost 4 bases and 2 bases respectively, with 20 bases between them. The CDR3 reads CASSTGGILSGNYGYTF. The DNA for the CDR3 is TGTGCCAGTAGTACGGGGGGCATTTTGTCTGGGAACTATGGCTACACCTTC.

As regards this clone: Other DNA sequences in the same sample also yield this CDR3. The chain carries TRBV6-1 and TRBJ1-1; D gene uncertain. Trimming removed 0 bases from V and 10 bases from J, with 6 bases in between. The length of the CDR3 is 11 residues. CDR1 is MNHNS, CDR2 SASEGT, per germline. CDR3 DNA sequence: TGTGCCAGCAGTGAAGCGCTCGGAGCTTTCTTT. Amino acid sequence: CASSEALGAFF.

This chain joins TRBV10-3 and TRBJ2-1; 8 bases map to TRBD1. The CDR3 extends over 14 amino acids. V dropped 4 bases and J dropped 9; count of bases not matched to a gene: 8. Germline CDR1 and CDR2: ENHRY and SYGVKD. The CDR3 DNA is TGTGCCATCAGTGTGGGACAGGTTGGTGGTGAGCAGTTCTTC. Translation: CAISVGQVGGEQFF.

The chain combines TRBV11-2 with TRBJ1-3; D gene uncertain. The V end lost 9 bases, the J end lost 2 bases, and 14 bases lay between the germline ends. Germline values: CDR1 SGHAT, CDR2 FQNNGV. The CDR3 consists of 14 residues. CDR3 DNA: TGTGCCAGTCGACGCGGTTGGACTGGAAACACCATATATTTT. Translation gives CASRRGWTGNTIYF. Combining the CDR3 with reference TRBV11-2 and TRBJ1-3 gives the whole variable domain EAGVAQSPRYKIIEKRQSVAFWCNPISGHATLYWYQQILGQGPKLLIQFQNNGVVDDSQLPKDRFSAERLKGVDSTLKIQPAKLEDSAVYLCASRRGWTGNTIYFGEGSWLTVV.

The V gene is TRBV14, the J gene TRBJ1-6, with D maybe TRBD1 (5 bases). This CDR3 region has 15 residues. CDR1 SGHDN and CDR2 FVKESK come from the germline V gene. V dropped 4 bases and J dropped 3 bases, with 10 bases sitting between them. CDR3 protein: CASSLGGGYNSPLHF. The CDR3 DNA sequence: TGTGCCAGCAGCCTCGGGGGGGGCTATAATTCACCCCTCCACTTT. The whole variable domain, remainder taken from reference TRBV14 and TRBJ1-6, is EAGVTQFPSHSVIEKGQTVTLRCDPISGHDNLYWYRRVMGKEIKFLLHFVKESKQDESGMPNNRFLAERTGGTYSTLKVQPAELEDSGVYFCASSLGGGYNSPLHFGNGTRLTVT.

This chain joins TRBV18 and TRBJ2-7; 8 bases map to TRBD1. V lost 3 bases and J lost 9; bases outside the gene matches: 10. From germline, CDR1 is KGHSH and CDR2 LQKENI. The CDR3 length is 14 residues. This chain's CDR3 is CASSPQGAPSGQYF. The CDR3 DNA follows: TGTGCCAGCTCACCCCAGGGGGCGCCCTCCGGGCAGTACTTC.

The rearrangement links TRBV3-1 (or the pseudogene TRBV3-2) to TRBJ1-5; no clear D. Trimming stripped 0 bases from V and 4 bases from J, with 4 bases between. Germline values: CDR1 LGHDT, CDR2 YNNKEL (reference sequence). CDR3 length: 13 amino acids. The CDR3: CASSQDINQPQHF. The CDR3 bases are TGTGCCAGCAGCCAAGACATTAATCAGCCCCAGCATTTT.

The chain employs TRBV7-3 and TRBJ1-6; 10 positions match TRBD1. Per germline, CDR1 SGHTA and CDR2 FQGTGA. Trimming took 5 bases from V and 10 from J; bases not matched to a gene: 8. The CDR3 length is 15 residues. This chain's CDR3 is CASSLTTGGRSPLHF. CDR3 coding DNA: TGTGCCAGCAGCCTTACGACAGGGGGCAGGTCACCCCTCCACTTT.

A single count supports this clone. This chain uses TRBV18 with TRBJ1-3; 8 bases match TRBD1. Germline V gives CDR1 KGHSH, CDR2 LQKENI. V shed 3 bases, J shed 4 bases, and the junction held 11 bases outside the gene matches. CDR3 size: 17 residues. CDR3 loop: CASSPGGSGTGGNTIYF. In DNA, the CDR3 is TGTGCCAGCTCACCCGGCGGGAGCGGGACAGGAGGAAACACCATATATTTT. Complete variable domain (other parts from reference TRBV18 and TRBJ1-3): NAGVMQNPRHLVRRRGQEARLRCSPMKGHSHVYWYRQLPEEGLKFMVYLQKENIIDESGMPKERFSAEFPKEGPSILRIQQVVRGDSAAYFCASSPGGSGTGGNTIYFGEGSWLTVV.

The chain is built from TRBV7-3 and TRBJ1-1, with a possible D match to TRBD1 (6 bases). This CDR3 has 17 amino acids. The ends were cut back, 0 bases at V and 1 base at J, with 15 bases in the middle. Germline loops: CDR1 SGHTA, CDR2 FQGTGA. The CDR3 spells CASSLTGQGRGNTEAFF. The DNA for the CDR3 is TGTGCCAGCAGCTTAACTGGCCAGGGGAGGGGGAACACTGAAGCTTTCTTT. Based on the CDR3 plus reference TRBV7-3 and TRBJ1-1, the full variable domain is GAGVSQTPSNKVTEKGKYVELRCDPISGHTALYWYRQSLGQGPEFLIYFQGTGAADDSGLPNDRFFAVRPEGSVSTLKIQRTERGDSAVYLCASSLTGQGRGNTEAFFGQGTRLTVV.

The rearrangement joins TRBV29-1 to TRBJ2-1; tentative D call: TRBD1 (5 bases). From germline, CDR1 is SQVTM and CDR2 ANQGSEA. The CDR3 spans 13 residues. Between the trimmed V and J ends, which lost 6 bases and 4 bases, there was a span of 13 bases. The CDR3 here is CSVGQTQYNEQFF. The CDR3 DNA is TGCAGCGTAGGACAAACCCAATACAATGAGCAGTTCTTC.

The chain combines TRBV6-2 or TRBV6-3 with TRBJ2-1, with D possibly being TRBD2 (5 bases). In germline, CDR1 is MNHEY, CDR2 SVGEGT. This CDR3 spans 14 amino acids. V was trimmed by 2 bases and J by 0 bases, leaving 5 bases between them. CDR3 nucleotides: TGTGCCAGCAGTTACGGGAGCTCCTACAATGAGCAGTTCTTC. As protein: CASSYGSSYNEQFF.

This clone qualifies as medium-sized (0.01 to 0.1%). CDR3 nucleotide sequence: TGTGCCACCAGCAGCTCTCCCACTGAAGCTTTCTTT. This sequence encodes CATSSSPTEAFF. V is TRBV15 and J is TRBJ1-1; D unclear. Germline CDR1 reads LNHNV; CDR2 reads YYDKDF (reference sequence). This CDR3 comprises 12 residues. V was shortened by 3 bases and J by 4 bases, with 6 bases between the two germline ends.

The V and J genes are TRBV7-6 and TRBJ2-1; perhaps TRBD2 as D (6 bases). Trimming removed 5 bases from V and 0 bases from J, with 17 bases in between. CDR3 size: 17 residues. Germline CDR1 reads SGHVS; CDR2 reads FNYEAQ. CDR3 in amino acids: CASSPQGLAHSYNEQFF. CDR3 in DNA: TGTGCCAGCAGCCCCCAAGGTCTAGCGCACTCCTACAATGAGCAGTTCTTC.

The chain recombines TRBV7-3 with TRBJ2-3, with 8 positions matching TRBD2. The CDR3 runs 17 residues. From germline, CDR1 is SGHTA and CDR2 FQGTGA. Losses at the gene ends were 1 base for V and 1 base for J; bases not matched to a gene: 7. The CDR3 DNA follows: TGTGCCAGCAGCTTAAAAGGGCTAGCGGGCCGCACAGATACGCAGTATTTT. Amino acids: CASSLKGLAGRTDTQYF.

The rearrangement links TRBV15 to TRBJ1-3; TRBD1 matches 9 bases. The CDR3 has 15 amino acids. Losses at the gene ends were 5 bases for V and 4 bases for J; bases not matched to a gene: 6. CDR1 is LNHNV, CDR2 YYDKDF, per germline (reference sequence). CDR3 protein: CATSANRGPGNTIYF. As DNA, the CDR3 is TGTGCCACCAGCGCGAACAGGGGGCCAGGAAACACCATATATTTT.

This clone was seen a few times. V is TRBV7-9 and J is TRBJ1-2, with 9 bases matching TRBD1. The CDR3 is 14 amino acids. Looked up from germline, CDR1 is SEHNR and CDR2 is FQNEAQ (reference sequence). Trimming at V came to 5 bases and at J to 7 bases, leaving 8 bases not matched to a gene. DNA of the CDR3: TGTGCCAGCAGCGATGGGACAGGGACTATTGGCTACACCTTC. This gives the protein CASSDGTGTIGYTF.